The entry that follows covers one T cell receptor (beta chain) sequence. How the authors handled the data: Reference gene primers were amplified, and this amplification served to estimate nucleated cell counts. TCRdb's copy holds only in-frame clones and misses some; the assay was immunoSEQ multiplex PCR. That table furnishes V, J and clone size, whereas the DNA furnished D and trimming. The sample includes more than 140,000 clones, roughly 82% of them seen just once. The germline V gene encodes CDR1 SEHNR and CDR2 FQNEAQ (reference sequence). Trimming took off 5 bases at V and 4 bases at J, with 20 bases between the two ends. This CDR3 spans 16 amino acids. This record comes from a study of blood T cell repertoires in COVID-19. Study in general: There were acute and convalescent COVID-19 samples, and they came from the United States, Italy and Spain. PBMCs, B-cell-depleted T cells, or T cells provided the cDNA or gDNA that made up the material.

The rearrangement uses TRBV7-9 and TRBJ1-1; the D is unclear. The sequence derives from a woman aged 45-60 years in a cohort sampled during active or convalescent COVID-19. What was sequenced was peripheral blood. The CDR3 region is CASSPGAQKRLTEAFF. The CDR3 bases are TGTGCCAGCAGCCCAGGCGCCCAGAAAAGGCTCACTGAAGCTTTCTTT.